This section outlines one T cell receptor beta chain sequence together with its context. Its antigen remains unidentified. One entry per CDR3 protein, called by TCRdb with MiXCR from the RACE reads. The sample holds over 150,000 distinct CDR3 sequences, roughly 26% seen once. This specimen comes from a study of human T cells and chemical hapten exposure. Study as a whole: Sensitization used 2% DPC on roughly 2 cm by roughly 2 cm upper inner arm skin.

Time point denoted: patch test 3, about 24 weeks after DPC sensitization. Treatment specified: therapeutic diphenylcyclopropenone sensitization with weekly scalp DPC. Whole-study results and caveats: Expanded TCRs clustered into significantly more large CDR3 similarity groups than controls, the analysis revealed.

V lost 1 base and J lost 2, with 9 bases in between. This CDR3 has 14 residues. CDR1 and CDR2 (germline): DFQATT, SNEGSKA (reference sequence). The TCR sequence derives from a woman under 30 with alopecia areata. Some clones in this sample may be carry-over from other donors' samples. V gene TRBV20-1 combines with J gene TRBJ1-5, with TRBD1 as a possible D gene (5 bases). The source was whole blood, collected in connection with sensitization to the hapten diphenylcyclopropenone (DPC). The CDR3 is CSARVGLGNQPQHF. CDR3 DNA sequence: TGCAGTGCTAGAGTGGGGCTAGGCAATCAGCCCCAGCATTTT.